Presented here are 29 T cell receptor beta chains from one specimen sequenced in a study of identifying expanded T cells in peripheral blood. Assay: immunoSEQ multiplex PCR; the TCRdb copy retains only in-frame clones and omits some. The top ten clones hold approximately 4.7% of a sample with 60,000 to 70,000 clones, 80% to 90% of them seen once. Source material: blood. These receptors originate from a person aged 18 to 70 in good health.

The J gene is TRBJ2-1, the V gene TRBV2; D is uncertain. The CDR3 covers 13 residues. CDR1 is SNHLY and CDR2 is FYNNEI in the germline V gene. The V end was cut by 6 bases, the J end by 0 bases, with 6 bases between. CDR3 DNA: TGTGCCAGCAGAAGGAGCTCCTACAATGAGCAGTTCTTC. Translated: CASRRSSYNEQFF.

This chain connects TRBV30 to TRBJ2-5, with 11 positions matching TRBD1. CDR3 length equals 13 residues. Germline CDR1 and CDR2: GTSNPN and SVGIG (reference sequence). Trimming removed 2 bases from V and 5 bases from J; junction bases left unmatched: 1. The CDR3 DNA is TGTGCCTGGAGTAGGGACAGGGGGGAGACCCAGTACTTC. This translates into CAWSRDRGETQYF.

V and J are TRBV6-1 and TRBJ1-5; the D is unclear. Trimming removed 5 bases from V and 3 bases from J, with 11 bases in between. CDR3 length: 14 amino acids. The germline V gene has CDR1 MNHNS and CDR2 SASEGT. The CDR3 loop reads CASSTSEANQPQHF. As DNA, the CDR3 is TGTGCCAGCAGTACATCCGAAGCCAATCAGCCCCAGCATTTT.

The chain recombines TRBV5-4 with TRBJ1-1; tentatively, D is TRBD1 (5 bases). CDR1 and CDR2 (germline): SGHNT, YYREEE (reference sequence). V lost 0 bases, J lost 7 bases, and 10 bases lay in between. The CDR3 spans 13 residues. CDR3 sequence reads: CASSLGGKGEAFF. DNA for the CDR3: TGTGCCAGCAGCTTGGGGGGGAAGGGTGAAGCTTTCTTT.

This clone occurred once. The chain uses TRBV9 and TRBJ2-3; no definite D call. The germline V gene encodes CDR1 SGDLS and CDR2 YYNGEE. The V gene lost 2 bases and the J gene lost 2 bases, with 12 bases spanning the gap. This CDR3 contains 15 residues. As DNA, the CDR3 is TGTGCCAGCAGCGTCGAAGGTCTTCACACAGATACGCAGTATTTT. Its protein product is CASSVEGLHTDTQYF.

CDR3 protein: CASSEAPGGAPDTQYF. The CDR3 DNA follows: TGTGCCAGCAGTGAAGCGCCGGGGGGCGCACCAGATACGCAGTATTTT. The V gene is TRBV6-1, the J gene TRBJ2-3; the D gene is possibly TRBD2 (7 bases). The CDR3 totals 16 residues. Germline V gene lookup returns CDR1 MNHNS and CDR2 SASEGT. V was cut by 0 bases and J by 4 bases, with 14 bases left in between.

This clone was seen just once. The rearrangement links TRBV9 to TRBJ2-2; D unclear. The CDR3 sequence is 18 residues long. The ends were cut back, 0 bases at V and 0 bases at J, with 15 bases in the middle. The V gene's germline CDR1 is SGDLS and CDR2 YYNGEE. This CDR3 reads CASSVGPFGTANTGELFF. As DNA, the CDR3 is TGTGCCAGCAGCGTAGGTCCGTTTGGCACCGCGAACACCGGGGAGCTGTTTTTT. The entire variable domain, with the rest obtained from reference TRBV9 and TRBJ2-2, is as follows: DSGVTQTPKHLITATGQRVTLRCSPRSGDLSVYWYQQSLDQGLQFLIQYYNGEERAKGNILERFSAQQFPDLHSELNLSSLELGDSALYFCASSVGPFGTANTGELFFGEGSRLTVL.

The chain uses TRBV28 and TRBJ2-7; tentative D call: TRBD2 (6 bases). Germline-derived CDR1 and CDR2 are MDHEN and SYDVKM. Trimming left V 4 bases short and J 2 bases short, with 21 bases between. The CDR3 contains 17 residues. This CDR3 reads CASSSPRVADSPYEQYF. The CDR3 nucleotides are TGTGCCAGCAGTTCGCCGAGGGTAGCGGACTCCCCCTACGAGCAGTACTTC.

The CDR3 sequence: CASSLLMGVLNSPLHF. The CDR3, as DNA: TGTGCCAGCAGTTTATTGATGGGAGTCCTTAATTCACCCCTCCACTTT. The chain links TRBV28 to TRBJ1-6, with no clear D. CDR3 size: 16 residues. Germline lookup yields CDR1 MDHEN and CDR2 SYDVKM. The V end was cut by 1 base, the J end by 6 bases, with 13 bases between.

In this sample, this clone turned up once. The V call is TRBV11-3, the J call TRBJ1-2; D perhaps matches TRBD1 (5 bases). V was clipped by 4 bases and J by 7 bases, with 19 bases between them. The length of the CDR3 is 15 residues. In germline, CDR1 is SGHNT, CDR2 YENEEA. The CDR3 nucleotides are TGTGCCAGCAGCTGTCCAGGGCTCCCTTGTTTTGGCTACACCTTC. Residues: CASSCPGLPCFGYTF. The variable domain in full, completed from reference TRBV11-3 and TRBJ1-2, reads EAGVVQSPRYKIIEKKQPVAFWCNPISGHNTLYWYLQNLGQGPELLIRYENEEAVDDSQLPKDRFSAERLKGVDSTLKIQPAELGDSAVYLCASSCPGLPCFGYTFGSGTRLTVV.

The chain uses TRBV6-5 and TRBJ1-1; no definite D call. Germline CDR1 and CDR2: MNHEY and SVGAGI. Trimming cost V 1 base and J 1 base, with 10 bases left between them. This CDR3 region has 15 residues. CDR3 protein: CASSYLISGNTEAFF. The DNA for the CDR3 is TGTGCCAGCAGTTACTTAATTTCGGGGAACACTGAAGCTTTCTTT.

Details on this clone: Different DNA sequences within this sample yield the same CDR3. The chain recombines TRBV2 with TRBJ2-7; D remains ambiguous. Germline V CDR1 and CDR2: SNHLY, FYNNEI. V was clipped by 4 bases and J by 3 bases, with 7 bases between them. The CDR3 consists of 12 residues. The CDR3 loop is CASSVASYEQYF. The CDR3 DNA is TGTGCCAGCAGTGTCGCAAGCTACGAGCAGTACTTC.

This rearrangement joins TRBV28 to TRBJ1-2; D is ambiguous. Per the germline V gene, CDR1 is MDHEN and CDR2 is SYDVKM. V lost 5 bases and J 3 bases, leaving 10 bases between the germline ends. This CDR3 has 13 residues. CDR3 coding DNA: TGTGCCAGCAGTCGGCAGATTGACTATGGCTACACCTTC. Translated, it gives CASSRQIDYGYTF.

The gene calls are TRBV10-3 and TRBJ2-2; 11 nucleotides align to TRBD2. CDR3 length: 17 amino acids. V lost 6 bases, J lost 0 bases, and 6 bases stayed unmatched. From germline, CDR1 is ENHRY and CDR2 SYGVKD. The CDR3 sequence: CAISGTSGDANTGELFF. CDR3 bases: TGTGCCATCAGCGGGACTAGCGGAGACGCGAACACCGGGGAGCTGTTTTTT.

The gene calls are TRBV4-3 and TRBJ2-7; D is unclear. V was trimmed by 0 bases and J by 0 bases, leaving 9 bases between them. CDR1 is LGHNA, CDR2 YSLEER, per germline. The CDR3 spans 15 residues. The CDR3 here is CASSQDFGSSYEQYF. In DNA, the CDR3 is TGCGCCAGCAGCCAAGATTTTGGCAGCTCCTACGAGCAGTACTTC.

The V call is TRBV5-1, the J call TRBJ2-1; TRBD2 agrees at 8 bases. The germline gives CDR1 SGHRS, CDR2 YFSETQ. V lost 6 bases and J lost 1; bases outside the gene matches: 9. The CDR3 sequence is 16 residues long. CDR3 sequence (DNA): TGCGCCAGCACCGATAGCGGGACCCGATCCTACAATGAGCAGTTCTTC. Translation: CASTDSGTRSYNEQFF.

The chain recombines TRBV6-6 with TRBJ1-6; no definite D call. This CDR3 has 12 amino acids. Germline V gene data show CDR1 as MNHNY and CDR2 as SVGAGI (reference sequence). Trimming left V 8 bases short and J 11 bases short, with 13 bases between. The DNA of the CDR3 is TGTGCCAGCGGATACGCCGAGGCACCCCTCCACTTT. Protein: CASGYAEAPLHF.

This chain joins TRBV28 and TRBJ2-7; TRBD1 matches at 8 bases. After removal of 6 bases from V and 2 bases from J, the junction contained 6 bases not matched to a gene. Germline V gene sequence: CDR1 MDHEN, CDR2 SYDVKM. This CDR3 is built from 14 residues. The CDR3 region has the DNA TGTGCCAGCAGGCTAGACAGGGGCCCCTACGAGCAGTACTTC. It translates to CASRLDRGPYEQYF.

The chain combines TRBV9 with TRBJ1-1; tentative D call: TRBD1 (6 bases). The length of the CDR3 is 15 residues. V shed 6 bases and J shed 1 base, with 16 bases lying between them. Germline values: CDR1 SGDLS, CDR2 YYNGEE. The CDR3 spells CASTPTGSRNTEAFF. CDR3 DNA sequence: TGTGCCAGCACCCCAACAGGGTCCAGGAACACTGAAGCTTTCTTT. Filled out from reference TRBV9 and TRBJ1-1, the complete variable domain reads DSGVTQTPKHLITATGQRVTLRCSPRSGDLSVYWYQQSLDQGLQFLIQYYNGEERAKGNILERFSAQQFPDLHSELNLSSLELGDSALYFCASTPTGSRNTEAFFGQGTRLTVV.

V usage is TRBV15 and J usage is TRBJ1-5; 7 positions match TRBD1. Germline V CDR1 and CDR2: LNHNV, YYDKDF (reference sequence). Trimming took 1 base from V and 6 from J; bases not matched to a gene: 6. CDR3 length: 15 residues. CDR3 nucleotide sequence: TGTGCCACCAGCAGAGGGACAGGTGTGGGTCAGCCCCAGCATTTT. Protein product: CATSRGTGVGQPQHF.

The chain uses TRBV4-1 and TRBJ2-6, with TRBD1 matching over 7 bases. The junction had 9 bases not matched to a gene; V was cut back by 1 base and J by 3 bases. The CDR3 extends over 18 amino acids. Germline CDR1 and CDR2: MGHRA and YSYEKL. The chain's CDR3 is CASSQGFVGGIGANVLTF. The CDR3 DNA reads as TGCGCCAGCAGCCAAGGGTTTGTAGGGGGCATTGGGGCCAACGTCCTGACTTTC.

Points on this clone: The same CDR3 arises from other DNA sequences in this sample as well. This chain links TRBV6-4 with TRBJ2-2; no clear D. This CDR3 spans 13 amino acids. V was pared by 2 bases and J by 4 bases, with 5 bases between. Germline V CDR1 and CDR2: MRHNA, SNTAGT. The CDR3 is CASSDGPTGELFF. CDR3 DNA sequence: TGTGCCAGCAGTGACGGACCCACCGGGGAGCTGTTTTTT.

This clone was picked up one time. The chain's CDR3 is CASSEGLAGGMLFF. CDR3 DNA: TGTGCCAGCAGCGAGGGACTAGCGGGAGGGATGTTGTTCTTC. The rearrangement links TRBV28 to TRBJ2-1; TRBD2 agrees at 16 bases. The germline V gene has CDR1 MDHEN and CDR2 SYDVKM. Trimming cost V 6 bases and J 15 bases; bases outside gene matches: 8. CDR3 length: 14 amino acids.

The chain combines TRBV7-8 with TRBJ1-2; weak D call: TRBD1 (6 bases). This CDR3 spans 15 amino acids. V shed 1 base and J shed 4 bases, with 13 bases lying between them. Per germline, CDR1 SGHVS and CDR2 FQNEAQ. The CDR3 protein is CASSLVIRTAYGYTF. CDR3 bases: TGTGCCAGCAGCTTAGTAATTAGGACAGCCTATGGCTACACCTTC.

The rearrangement links TRBV2 to TRBJ2-7; 7 nucleotides line up with TRBD1. The CDR3 runs 15 residues. Germline V gives CDR1 SNHLY, CDR2 FYNNEI. V trimming: 6 bases; J trimming: 2 bases; junction bases outside the gene matches: 10. This CDR3 is CASRLYRGPAYEQYF. DNA for the CDR3: TGTGCCAGCAGATTATACAGGGGACCCGCCTACGAGCAGTACTTC.

The chain recombines TRBV5-1 with TRBJ2-1; 7 bases align to TRBD2. CDR1 and CDR2 (germline): SGHRS, YFSETQ. The CDR3 totals 17 residues. V shed 4 bases and J 8 bases; nucleotides not matched to a gene: 18. The DNA for the CDR3 is TGCGCCAGCAGCCTAACCGGGACTAAGATGCACGCGGATGAGCAGTTCTTC. This sequence encodes CASSLTGTKMHADEQFF.

The chain has TRBV5-6 and TRBJ1-4; possible D gene TRBD1, 5 bases. This CDR3 is 15 amino acids long. The germline CDR1 and CDR2 sequences are SGHDT and YYEEEE. Trimming removed 4 bases from V and 1 base from J, with 11 bases in between. CDR3 in amino acids: CASSPLQGTNEKLFF. CDR3 nucleotide sequence: TGTGCCAGCAGCCCACTCCAGGGAACTAATGAAAAACTGTTTTTT.

The chain combines TRBV9 with TRBJ2-5; TRBD2 matches at 8 bases. The V gene end was trimmed by 0 bases and the J gene end by 4 bases; junction bases not matched to a gene: 5. The CDR3 extends over 15 amino acids. Per germline, CDR1 SGDLS and CDR2 YYNGEE. In DNA form, the CDR3 reads TGTGCCAGCAGCGTAGAAGGGACTAGAGGAGAGACCCAGTACTTC. It is translated as CASSVEGTRGETQYF.

The J gene is TRBJ2-1, the V gene TRBV19; no clear D gene. With 5 bases removed from V and 0 bases from J, the gap between germline ends came to 11 bases. This CDR3 is 15 amino acids long. The germline CDR1 and CDR2 sequences are LNHDA and SQIVND (reference sequence). CDR3 sequence: CASSPLSLSYNEQFF. Written as DNA, the CDR3 is TGTGCCAGTAGTCCGCTCTCCCTCTCCTACAATGAGCAGTTCTTC.